The present entry profiles one TCR beta chain with its context. Its antigen remains unknown. This entry is derived from a study of shared clonotypes between healthy human individuals. The study, taken as a whole, reports: Larger estimated richness was generally seen in naive subsets than in memory subsets.

Between the trimmed V and J ends, which lost 0 bases and 9 bases, there was a span of 9 bases. The germline gives CDR1 MNHNS, CDR2 SASEGT. CDR3 length: 13 amino acids. The protocol was immunoSEQ multiplex PCR, while the TCRdb copy is restricted to in-frame clones and leaves out a portion. The sample gives roughly 1 million clones, 75% to 85% of which show up once; approximately 0.52% is in the top ten. The sequenced sample was memory CD4+ T cells from PBMCs. Documented subset: CD45RA-negative fraction. The origin of this receptor is a man younger than 30 in good health. Some clones in this sample may be carry-over from other donors' samples. The chain links TRBV6-1 to TRBJ1-5, with D unresolved. The CDR3 loop reads CASSEAYDGPQHF. In DNA form, the CDR3 reads TGTGCCAGCAGTGAAGCCTATGATGGGCCCCAGCATTTT.